This entry lists 28 T cell receptor beta chains sequenced from one sample in a study of response to subunit inactivated influenza vaccine. TCRdb ran MiXCR on the RT-PCR reads and lists one entry per CDR3 protein. This table holds roughly 780,000 distinct CDR3 sequences, roughly 20% found once. The sequencing here drew on PBMCs from blood, taken roughly 5 days after vaccination. These receptor sequences come from a man aged 45 to 65 who received an inactivated influenza vaccine.

This chain joins TRBV6-2 or TRBV6-3 and TRBJ1-1; D is ambiguous. The V end lost 2 bases, the J end lost 0 bases, and 4 bases lay between the germline ends. This CDR3 contains 13 residues. Germline lookup yields CDR1 MNHEY and CDR2 SVGEGT. The CDR3 nucleotides read TGTGCCAGCAGTTACCTGATGAACACTGAAGCTTTCTTT. Its protein is CASSYLMNTEAFF.

This chain connects TRBV5-6 to TRBJ2-1, with TRBD1 matching 8 bases. The CDR3 consists of 16 residues. Germline CDR1 is SGHDT and CDR2 is YYEEEE. The V gene end was trimmed by 4 bases and the J gene end by 7 bases; junction bases not matched to a gene: 13. The CDR3, as DNA: TGTGCCAGCAGCCCCGAGCAGGGGGCCTTGGGGAATGAGCAGTTCTTC. Translation: CASSPEQGALGNEQFF.

The chain recombines TRBV19 with TRBJ2-5; D gene unclear. The CDR3 totals 13 residues. CDR1 and CDR2 from the germline V gene are LNHDA and SQIVND (reference sequence). V was pared by 4 bases and J by 5 bases, with 11 bases between. The CDR3 sequence is CASSTSAWETQYF. In DNA, the CDR3 is TGTGCCAGTAGTACTTCAGCTTGGGAGACCCAGTACTTC.

This clonotype was found a few times. The chain combines TRBV11-2 with TRBJ2-5; the match to TRBD2 covers 11 bases. Germline CDR1 and CDR2: SGHAT and FQNNGV. V was clipped by 3 bases and J by 5 bases; unmatched bases: 2. This CDR3 has 14 amino acids. CDR3 coding DNA: TGTGCCAGCAGCTTGACTAGCGGGGCTGAGACCCAGTACTTC. This codes for CASSLTSGAETQYF.

This chain uses TRBV20-1 with TRBJ1-5, with D unresolved. Deletions cut 3 bases from V and 7 bases from J, with 13 bases between. Germline V CDR1 and CDR2: DFQATT, SNEGSKA (reference sequence). The CDR3 runs to 13 residues. The CDR3 coding sequence is TGCAGTGCTAGCAACGGGGATAGCCAGCCCCAGCATTTT. Residues: CSASNGDSQPQHF.

This clonotype was counted only a few times. The chain recombines TRBV5-6 with TRBJ2-1, with a weak D call TRBD2 (6 bases). The CDR3 covers 15 residues. Germline V gene sequence: CDR1 SGHDT, CDR2 YYEEEE. V was shortened by 0 bases and J by 3 bases, with 10 bases between the two germline ends. CDR3 DNA sequence: TGTGCCAGCAGCTTGGTACGGGAGTTCTACAATGAGCAGTTCTTC. Protein sequence: CASSLVREFYNEQFF.

V and J are TRBV9 and TRBJ2-2; TRBD2 is a possible D gene (5 bases). This CDR3 has 17 amino acids. The V gene's germline CDR1 is SGDLS and CDR2 YYNGEE. The germline V and J ends were trimmed by 0 bases and 0 bases, with 12 bases remaining between them. The CDR3 region is CASSVAKDYPNTGELFF. CDR3 DNA sequence: TGTGCCAGCAGCGTAGCTAAAGACTACCCGAACACCGGGGAGCTGTTTTTT.

The rearrangement joins TRBV20-1 to TRBJ1-5; 9 nucleotides align to TRBD1. Per the germline V gene, CDR1 is DFQATT and CDR2 is SNEGSKA (reference sequence). The trim removed 6 bases at V and 2 bases at J, leaving 5 bases unmatched. CDR3 length equals 14 residues. CDR3 loop: CSARTGDGNQPQHF. In DNA, the CDR3 is TGCAGTGCGCGGACAGGGGATGGCAATCAGCCCCAGCATTTT.

This clonotype was seen a few times. The chain couples TRBV10-3 to TRBJ2-5; D might be TRBD1 (6 bases). Trimming cost V 3 bases and J 1 base, with 9 bases left between them. The CDR3 has 14 amino acids. Germline V gives CDR1 ENHRY, CDR2 SYGVKD. DNA of the CDR3: TGTGCCATCAGTGATAGGGACACCCAAGAGACCCAGTACTTC. Translation: CAISDRDTQETQYF.

This chain connects TRBV28 to TRBJ2-2, with a tentative D call TRBD2 (7 bases). The CDR3 has 17 residues. Germline-derived CDR1 and CDR2 are MDHEN and SYDVKM. Trimming cost V 1 base and J 6 bases, with 18 bases left between them. The CDR3 protein is CASSLLALWGGPGELFF. CDR3 DNA: TGTGCCAGCAGTTTATTGGCGTTGTGGGGGGGCCCCGGGGAGCTGTTTTTT. Full variable domain (missing parts from reference TRBV28 and TRBJ2-2): DVKVTQSSRYLVKRTGEKVFLECVQDMDHENMFWYRQDPGLGLRLIYFSYDVKMKEKGDIPEGYSVSREKKERFSLILESASTNQTSMYLCASSLLALWGGPGELFFGEGSRLTVL.

This clonotype was counted between two and nine times. J is TRBJ1-6 and V is TRBV4-1; tentatively, D is TRBD1 (5 bases). This CDR3 is 15 amino acids long. V dropped 0 bases and J dropped 9 bases, with 12 bases sitting between them. The germline V gene encodes CDR1 MGHRA and CDR2 YSYEKL. The CDR3 coding sequence is TGCGCCAGCAGCCAAGATCAGGGAAGGGGTTCACCCCTCCACTTT. Amino acids: CASSQDQGRGSPLHF.

This clonotype was detected only a few times. V and J are TRBV27 and TRBJ2-3; 7 nucleotides align to TRBD1. The CDR3 contains 17 residues. Germline V gives CDR1 MNHEY, CDR2 SMNVEV (reference sequence). V trimming: 5 bases; J trimming: 5 bases; junction bases outside the gene matches: 16. CDR3 sequence reads: CASSESNRGGGRDTQYF. DNA of the CDR3: TGTGCCAGCAGTGAATCAAACAGGGGCGGAGGTAGAGATACGCAGTATTTT.

This clonotype has only a few counts. This rearrangement joins TRBV12-3 or TRBV12-4 to TRBJ1-2; 11 bases line up with TRBD1. This CDR3 has 13 amino acids. The junction had 5 bases not matched to a gene; V was cut back by 6 bases and J by 8 bases. CDR3 region: CASRPGTGGGYTF. The CDR3 coding sequence is TGTGCCAGCAGACCCGGGACAGGGGGAGGCTACACCTTC.

This clonotype has just a few counts. The V and J genes are TRBV4-3 and TRBJ2-1, with 7 positions matching TRBD2. Germline V gene sequence: CDR1 LGHNA, CDR2 YSLEER. The CDR3 is 16 amino acids. V lost 0 bases, J lost 1 base, and 3 bases stayed unmatched. In DNA form, the CDR3 reads TGCGCCAGCAGCCAAGATTGGCGGGAGTCCTACAATGAGCAGTTCTTC. Its protein product is CASSQDWRESYNEQFF.

This sequence joins TRBV4-1 and TRBJ2-1, with TRBD2 matching over 11 bases. CDR3 length: 16 amino acids. The ends lost 4 bases at V and 9 bases at J; junction bases unmatched: 11. Germline values: CDR1 MGHRA, CDR2 YSYEKL. The CDR3 region is CASSPRHATSGVEQFF. CDR3 DNA: TGCGCCAGCAGCCCACGCCACGCGACTAGCGGGGTTGAGCAGTTCTTC.

The chain is built from TRBV12-3 or TRBV12-4 and TRBJ2-5; D is undetermined. CDR3 length: 10 residues. V was trimmed by 5 bases and J by 8 bases, leaving 6 bases between them. The CDR3 loop reads CASSPGTQYF. CDR3 nucleotides: TGTGCCAGCAGTCCAGGCACCCAGTACTTC.

CDR3 DNA: TGTGCCAGCAGTTACCCCCTGACTGGAGAGCAGTTCTTC. Residues: CASSYPLTGEQFF. This sequence joins TRBV6-2 or TRBV6-3 and TRBJ2-1; D remains ambiguous. This CDR3 is 13 amino acids long. V was shortened by 2 bases and J by 10 bases, with 12 bases between the two germline ends. Germline V CDR1 and CDR2: MNHEY, SVGEGT.

In its sample, this clonotype was seen a few times. The chain couples TRBV6-1 to TRBJ2-2; 8 nucleotides match TRBD1. CDR1 is MNHNS and CDR2 is SASEGT in the germline V gene. The junction had 9 bases not matched to a gene; V was cut back by 7 bases and J by 5 bases. The CDR3 runs 15 residues. DNA for the CDR3: TGTGCCAGCAAACTTCGACAGGGGAGGACCGGGGAGCTGTTTTTT. It specifies CASKLRQGRTGELFF.

The CDR3 spells CATRHRGEGDIQYF. The CDR3 region has the DNA TGTGCCACCCGCCACAGGGGTGAGGGGGACATTCAGTACTTC. V usage is TRBV10-3 and J usage is TRBJ2-4, with 7 nucleotides matching TRBD1. The germline V gene encodes CDR1 ENHRY and CDR2 SYGVKD. This CDR3 is 14 amino acids long. V gave up 10 bases and J gave up 8 bases; unmatched junction bases: 14.

This clonotype was seen a few times. The genes are TRBV12-3 or TRBV12-4 and TRBJ2-7, with D possibly being TRBD1 (6 bases). The CDR3 runs 14 residues. Trimming took off 2 bases at V and 3 bases at J, with 11 bases between the two ends. This CDR3 is CASSLKGRGYEQYF. For the CDR3, the DNA is TGTGCCAGCAGTTTAAAGGGCAGGGGCTACGAGCAGTACTTC.

The rearrangement uses TRBV12-3 or TRBV12-4 and TRBJ1-2; tentative D call: TRBD1 (5 bases). The CDR3 contains 13 residues. V was clipped by 6 bases and J by 6 bases, with 14 bases between them. CDR3 sequence (DNA): TGTGCCAGCAGGAAACGGGACCTCCATGGCTACACCTTC. It specifies CASRKRDLHGYTF.

This clonotype was detected only a few times. The chain has TRBV6-2 or TRBV6-3 and TRBJ2-2; D is possibly TRBD1 (5 bases). CDR1 and CDR2 (germline): MNHEY, SVGEGT. The CDR3 is 16 residues long. V lost 1 base, J lost 5 bases, and 14 bases lay in between. CDR3 residues: CASSYLGASGTGELFF. CDR3 nucleotides: TGTGCCAGCAGTTACTTAGGGGCCTCAGGGACCGGGGAGCTGTTTTTT.

This clonotype came up many times. The CDR3 DNA is TGTGCCATCAGTGAGGGAGATGAGCAGTTCTTC. Encoded protein: CAISEGDEQFF. V usage is TRBV10-3 and J usage is TRBJ2-1; no definite D call. The CDR3 runs 11 residues. Germline loops: CDR1 ENHRY, CDR2 SYGVKD. With 2 bases removed from V and 8 bases from J, the gap between germline ends came to 4 bases.

This rearrangement joins TRBV7-9 to TRBJ1-1; 8 bases agree with TRBD1. CDR1 and CDR2 from the germline V gene are SEHNR and FQNEAQ (reference sequence). CDR3 length: 14 amino acids. V lost 5 bases, J lost 3 bases, and 5 bases stayed unmatched. This chain's CDR3 is CASSRDRRDTEAFF. Written as DNA, the CDR3 is TGTGCCAGCAGCCGGGACAGGCGTGACACTGAAGCTTTCTTT. The full variable domain, in which reference TRBV7-9 and TRBJ1-1 provide the parts outside the CDR3, is DTGVSQNPRHKITKRGQNVTFRCDPISEHNRLYWYRQTLGQGPEFLTYFQNEAQLEKSRLLSDRFSAERPKGSFSTLEIQRTEQGDSAMYLCASSRDRRDTEAFFGQGTRLTVV.

This clonotype was counted between two and nine times. This chain uses TRBV3-1 with TRBJ1-5; 7 bases match TRBD1. Germline lookup yields CDR1 LGHDT and CDR2 YNNKEL (reference sequence). Germline trimming cut 4 bases from V and 9 bases from J; bases unmatched to any gene: 6. The CDR3 runs 13 residues. The CDR3 region has the DNA TGTGCCAGCAGCCCAGGACAGGTCCGGCCCCAGCATTTT. Its protein product is CASSPGQVRPQHF. The complete variable domain, with remaining parts taken from reference TRBV3-1 and TRBJ1-5, reads DTAVSQTPKYLVTQMGNDKSIKCEQNLGHDTMYWYKQDSKKFLKIMFSYNNKELIINETVPNRFSPKSPDKAHLNLHINSLELGDSAVYFCASSPGQVRPQHFGDGTRLSIL.

A few counts support this clonotype. The rearrangement joins TRBV20-1 to TRBJ2-1; 8 bases are a match to TRBD2. Germline CDR1 and CDR2: DFQATT and SNEGSKA (reference sequence). With 5 bases clipped from V and 3 bases from J, the junction kept 6 bases outside the gene matches. The CDR3 is made up of 14 amino acids. The CDR3 loop is CSAPLAGNYNEQFF. DNA for the CDR3: TGCAGTGCTCCCCTAGCGGGCAACTACAATGAGCAGTTCTTC.

Only a few counts were recorded for this clonotype. The chain uses TRBV28 and TRBJ2-3; tentatively, D is TRBD1 (5 bases). V lost 3 bases and J 4 bases, leaving 17 bases between the germline ends. The CDR3 consists of 16 residues. Germline V gives CDR1 MDHEN, CDR2 SYDVKM. DNA of the CDR3: TGTGCCAGCAGTTTGGGGCACGGATGGGGCGCAGATACGCAGTATTTT. This encodes CASSLGHGWGADTQYF.

Only a few counts were recorded for this clonotype. The rearrangement links TRBV28 to TRBJ2-7; TRBD2 matches 8 bases. V gave up 5 bases and J gave up 6 bases; unmatched junction bases: 15. Germline V gene lookup returns CDR1 MDHEN and CDR2 SYDVKM. The CDR3 sequence is 16 residues long. CDR3 sequence (DNA): TGTGCCAGCAGTACCCCTTTGGGAGCGGGAGTGGTCGAGCAGTACTTC. Translated, it gives CASSTPLGAGVVEQYF.